The rows below give T cell receptor beta chains drawn from one sample of a study of healthy donors' naive CD4 and CD8 T cells. TCRdb re-derived calls from the reads in MiXCR, one entry per CDR3 protein. This table has 200,000 or so distinct CDR3 sequences, about four fifths appearing once. Material for sequencing was naive CD4+ and CD8+ T cells sorted from blood, pooled from several donors. These receptors originate from a pool of human donors in good health; the sample pools cells from several healthy donors. The CDR3 runs from the conserved cysteine through the conserved F or W. A D gene is named only where the DNA matches it firmly. Clone size, where shown, is once, few, many, or a class for clones that have expanded.

size	D	V	J	DNA	CDR3
NA	NA	TRBV12-3/TRBV12-4	TRBJ1-2	TGTGCCAGCACGGAAAGACAGACTGTCACCTTC	CASTERQTVTF
NA	TRBD1	TRBV30	TRBJ1-6	TGTGCCTGGATGGACAGGGTCAAATCACCCCTCCACTTT	CAWMDRVKSPLHF
NA	NA	TRBV13	TRBJ2-7	TGTGCCAGCAGCTTAGAATTGTCCGAGCAGTACTTC	CASSLELSEQYF
NA	NA	TRBV29-1	TRBJ2-1	TGCAGCGGTAAGACTAGGGGCTCCTACAATGAGCAGTTCTTC	CSGKTRGSYNEQFF
NA	TRBD2	TRBV29-1	TRBJ2-7	TGCAGCGTTGAAGTACTAGCGGGTTACGAGCAGTACTTC	CSVEVLAGYEQYF
NA	NA	TRBV6-5	TRBJ2-5	TGTGCCAGCAGACCTGGACACGCAGAGACCCAGTACTTC	CASRPGHAETQYF
NA	NA	TRBV4-2	TRBJ1-1	TGTGCCAGCAGCCAAGGGGGAAGGGTCACTGAAGCTTTCTTT	CASSQGGRVTEAFF
NA	NA	TRBV10-3	TRBJ2-7	TGTGCCATCAGTACAGACGCAGGGTCGGCAGTCAACGAGCAGTACTTC	CAISTDAGSAVNEQYF
NA	NA	TRBV4-2	TRBJ2-7	TGTGCCAGCAGCCAAGCGGCTAGCCGTCAATACGAGCAGTACTTC	CASSQAASRQYEQYF
NA	NA	TRBV6-5	TRBJ1-1	TGTGCCAGCAGTTACTCCGGGGCAGAGACTGAAGCTTTCTTT	CASSYSGAETEAFF
NA	TRBD1	TRBV27	TRBJ1-1	TGTGCCAGCATAACCGGGACAGGGGTTTACACTGAAGCTTTCTTT	CASITGTGVYTEAFF
NA	NA	TRBV11-2	TRBJ2-3	TGTGCCAGCAGCCCATCAGGAGGGGCAGAGACAGATACGCAGTATTTT	CASSPSGGAETDTQYF
NA	NA	TRBV29-1	TRBJ1-2	TGCAGCGTTGAAGGGTACGGGAACTTGGATGGCTACACCTTC	CSVEGYGNLDGYTF
NA	NA	TRBV30	TRBJ1-3	TGTGCCTGGAGCGAACAGATGTACACCATATATTTT	CAWSEQMYTIYF
NA	TRBD2	TRBV27	TRBJ2-3	TGTGCCAGCAGTTTATCCGGGAGGGGCCCAGATACGCAGTATTTT	CASSLSGRGPDTQYF
few	NA	TRBV5-5	TRBJ2-3	TGTGCCAGCAGCCCGAGTGTCGAGCCAGATACGCAGTATTTT	CASSPSVEPDTQYF
few	NA	TRBV20-1	TRBJ2-1	TGCAGTGCTAGAGATAATGAGCAGTTCTTC	CSARDNEQFF
NA	NA	TRBV30	TRBJ1-2	TGTGCTAAAAAGACAGAGAGCATAAAAGGCTACACCTTC	CAKKTESIKGYTF
NA	TRBD2	TRBV29-1	TRBJ2-1	TGCAGCGTTGTTCAGCGGGAGGACTACAATGAGCAGTTCTTC	CSVVQREDYNEQFF
NA	TRBD2	TRBV11-2	TRBJ2-3	TGTGCCAGCAGCTTAGGGAGCGGGGCCAGGGTAGATACGCAGTATTTT	CASSLGSGARVDTQYF
NA	TRBD1	TRBV6-5	TRBJ1-1	TGTGCCAGCAGTTACAGGGGGCCGAACACTGAAGCTTTCTTT	CASSYRGPNTEAFF
few	TRBD1	TRBV27	TRBJ1-1	TGTGCCAGCAGTCGTCCCGGGACAGGGGGACCTGAAGCTTTCTTT	CASSRPGTGGPEAFF
once	NA	TRBV20-1	TRBJ1-1	TGCAGTGCTAGGTCCCCGGGTTCTGAAGCTTTCTTT	CSARSPGSEAFF
NA	NA	TRBV29-1	TRBJ1-1	TGCAGCGTTGCCGACAGTTGGAACACTGAAGCTTTCTTT	CSVADSWNTEAFF
NA	TRBD2	TRBV29-1	TRBJ2-3	TGCAGCGTTTCCGGGACTAGCGGGAACCGGGGCACAGATACGCAGTATTTT	CSVSGTSGNRGTDTQYF
NA	TRBD2	TRBV29-1	TRBJ2-5	TGCAGCGTAAACGGACTAGCGGAACAAGAGACCCAGTACTTC	CSVNGLAEQETQYF
once	TRBD1	TRBV15	TRBJ2-2	TGTGCCACCGGGACAGGGGTGCCCACCGGGGAGCTGTTTTTT	CATGTGVPTGELFF
NA	NA	TRBV19	TRBJ2-1	TGTGCCAGTAGTATAGCGGGAGTTACCTACAATGAGCAGTTCTTC	CASSIAGVTYNEQFF